This record looks at one TCR beta chain sequence and its context. This sample was taken from a study of blood T cell repertoires in COVID-19. Across the study: Material from acute and convalescent COVID-19 was sourced from the United States, Italy and Spain. T cells, B-cell-depleted T cells, or PBMCs supplied cDNA or gDNA.

Germline lookup yields CDR1 MRHNA and CDR2 SNTAGT. CDR3 length: 15 amino acids. V was pared by 6 bases and J by 2 bases, with 14 bases between. Here immunoSEQ multiplex PCR was the method, and the copy in TCRdb shows in-frame clones only, minus some. Among about 83,000 clones listed, 70% to 90% were seen once. The sequence came from a woman aged 80 or older in a cohort sampled during active or convalescent COVID-19. The sequenced sample was peripheral blood. The chain couples TRBV6-4 to TRBJ1-5, with D possibly being TRBD1 (6 bases). This CDR3 is CASSVQGIGNQPQHF. CDR3 in DNA: TGTGCCAGCAGCGTACAGGGAATAGGCAATCAGCCCCAGCATTTT.